Presented here are 28 T cell receptor beta chains from one specimen sequenced in a study of OX40 agonist ivuxolimab in advanced cancers. TCRdb keeps only in-frame clones here, not all; method: immunoSEQ multiplex PCR. The sample yields roughly 65,000 clones, roughly 84% seen once. Sequencing used CD4+ or CD8+ T cells sorted from blood, obtained in a trial of the OX40 agonist ivuxolimab. The source is an adult with an advanced solid tumor such as melanoma, head and neck, liver or kidney cancer.

The V call is TRBV5-4, the J call TRBJ2-3, with D perhaps matching TRBD1 (5 bases). V was cut by 0 bases and J by 2 bases, with 13 bases left in between. CDR3 length equals 16 residues. The germline CDR1 and CDR2 sequences are SGHNT and YYREEE (reference sequence). In DNA, the CDR3 is TGTGCCAGCAGCTTGGAACCGATGGGGCACACAGATACGCAGTATTTT. It translates to CASSLEPMGHTDTQYF.

V and J are TRBV14 and TRBJ2-7; unclear D gene. Trimming took 3 bases from V and 5 from J, leaving 17 bases between them. Per the germline V gene, CDR1 is SGHDN and CDR2 is FVKESK. The CDR3 contains 15 residues. CDR3 nucleotide sequence: TGTGCCAGCAGCCAGGTCCGCGAAACGAGCCACGAGCAGTACTTC. Protein product: CASSQVRETSHEQYF.

The rearrangement links TRBV9 to TRBJ2-4; 10 bases are shared with TRBD2. Per the germline V gene, CDR1 is SGDLS and CDR2 is YYNGEE. CDR3 size: 15 residues. V lost 7 bases to trimming and J lost 5 bases; unmatched junction nucleotides: 9. CDR3: CASCPAGGPQNIQYF. The CDR3 DNA reads TGTGCCAGCTGCCCAGCGGGGGGGCCCCAAAACATTCAGTACTTC. The variable domain in full, with the rest retrieved from reference TRBV9 and TRBJ2-4, is DSGVTQTPKHLITATGQRVTLRCSPRSGDLSVYWYQQSLDQGLQFLIQYYNGEERAKGNILERFSAQQFPDLHSELNLSSLELGDSALYFCASCPAGGPQNIQYFGAGTRLSVL.

V gene TRBV27 combines with J gene TRBJ1-5; TRBD1 might be the D (5 bases). The germline V gene encodes CDR1 MNHEY and CDR2 SMNVEV (reference sequence). The CDR3 runs to 15 residues. V was pared by 2 bases and J by 5 bases, with 13 bases between. CDR3 nucleotide sequence: TGTGCCAGCAGTTTAACGGGCAGGGTGCATCAGCCCCAGCATTTT. It is translated as CASSLTGRVHQPQHF.

The chain recombines TRBV4-1 with TRBJ2-4; no definite D call. The CDR3 contains 14 residues. Deletions cut 1 base from V and 5 bases from J, with 9 bases between. Germline V gene data show CDR1 as MGHRA and CDR2 as YSYEKL. CDR3 sequence reads: CASSQVSSQNIQYF. CDR3 sequence (DNA): TGCGCCAGCAGCCAAGTCAGCTCACAAAACATTCAGTACTTC.

V and J are TRBV6-1 and TRBJ1-3, with D uncertain. The CDR3 sequence is 19 residues long. The ends were cut back, 0 bases at V and 2 bases at J, with 20 bases in the middle. Germline loops: CDR1 MNHNS, CDR2 SASEGT. CDR3 in amino acids: CASSEAFGSNSIPGNTIYF. In DNA, the CDR3 is TGTGCCAGCAGTGAAGCCTTCGGGTCCAACAGTATACCTGGAAACACCATATATTTT.

This clone was picked up a small number of times. The V gene is TRBV7-2, the J gene TRBJ1-2, with 9 bases lining up with TRBD1. The CDR3 consists of 16 residues. Germline CDR1 is SGHTA and CDR2 is FQGNSA. The J segment lost 4 bases and the V segment lost 5 bases, leaving 11 bases of the junction unmatched. This CDR3 is CASSPNLGQGGYGYTF. The CDR3 region has the DNA TGTGCCAGCAGCCCAAACCTGGGACAGGGTGGCTATGGCTACACCTTC.

This sequence joins TRBV7-9 and TRBJ1-1; 8 bases match TRBD1. The CDR3 consists of 14 residues. Germline V lookup: CDR1 SEHNR, CDR2 FQNEAQ (reference sequence). The V and J ends lost 3 bases and 4 bases, in that order; junction bases with no gene match: 4. The CDR3 DNA is TGTGCCAGCAGCTTTGGGACAGGCCTCACTGAAGCTTTCTTT. Protein sequence: CASSFGTGLTEAFF.

The J gene is TRBJ1-2, the V gene TRBV11-2; 7 positions agree with TRBD1. Germline assignment: CDR1 SGHAT and CDR2 FQNNGV. Trimming removed 5 bases from V and 4 bases from J; junction bases left unmatched: 13. The CDR3 has 16 amino acids. The DNA of the CDR3 is TGTGCCAGCAGCCCGGATCGACAGGGATGGGGCTATGGCTACACCTTC. It specifies CASSPDRQGWGYGYTF.

The chain links TRBV4-1 to TRBJ1-5, with D perhaps TRBD1 (5 bases). This CDR3 has 16 residues. CDR1 is MGHRA, CDR2 YSYEKL, per germline. Between the trimmed V and J ends, which lost 4 bases and 1 base, there was a span of 14 bases. The CDR3 DNA is TGCGCCAGCAGCCCCGACTGGGGGATAAGCAATCAGCCCCAGCATTTT. Residues: CASSPDWGISNQPQHF.

V is TRBV11-2 and J is TRBJ2-1; 9 bases are a match to TRBD1. The CDR3 sequence is 15 residues long. Per germline, CDR1 SGHAT and CDR2 FQNNGV. With V trimmed by 1 base and J by 9 bases, 7 bases remained unmatched. Written as DNA, the CDR3 is TGTGCCAGCAGCTTAGGTGGGACAGGGTTCGGTGAGCAGTTCTTC. Protein product: CASSLGGTGFGEQFF.

V gene TRBV6-5 combines with J gene TRBJ1-3, with unresolved D. The V end lost 8 bases, the J end lost 4 bases, and 6 bases lay between the germline ends. CDR3 length: 11 residues. The germline gives CDR1 MNHEY, CDR2 SVGAGI. CDR3 region: CASEAGNTIYF. The CDR3 nucleotides are TGTGCCAGCGAGGCGGGAAACACCATATATTTT.

The chain has TRBV9 and TRBJ2-1, with 9 bases aligning to TRBD2. Germline CDR1 is SGDLS and CDR2 is YYNGEE. The length of the CDR3 is 16 residues. Losses at the gene ends were 4 bases for V and 6 bases for J; bases not matched to a gene: 11. The CDR3 nucleotides are TGTGCCAGCAGCCTTAGGGCGGGGGGGCAGGGCAATGAGCAGTTCTTC. It yields the protein CASSLRAGGQGNEQFF.

This clone was picked up one time. J is TRBJ1-1 and V is TRBV15; D is uncertain. The CDR3 covers 14 residues. CDR1 and CDR2 from the germline V gene are LNHNV and YYDKDF (reference sequence). V was cut by 0 bases and J by 5 bases, with 10 bases left in between. CDR3 DNA: TGTGCCACCAGCAGAGAGGGTTGGCAAACTGAAGCTTTCTTT. Its translation is CATSREGWQTEAFF.

The chain is built from TRBV5-5 and TRBJ1-2; 11 bases match TRBD1. The V segment lost 4 bases and the J segment 8 bases; nucleotides outside the gene matches: 7. Per the germline V gene, CDR1 is SGHKS and CDR2 is YYEKEE (reference sequence). CDR3 length: 14 amino acids. CDR3 protein: CASSVGQGAVGYTF. The CDR3 DNA reads as TGTGCCAGCAGCGTCGGACAGGGGGCGGTGGGCTACACCTTC.

V and J are TRBV13 and TRBJ1-3; 7 nucleotides match TRBD1. From germline, CDR1 is PRHDT and CDR2 FYEKMQ (reference sequence). The trim removed 4 bases at V and 4 bases at J, leaving 7 bases unmatched. This CDR3 contains 15 residues. CDR3 region: CASSSRGARGNTIYF. DNA for the CDR3: TGTGCCAGCAGCTCCAGGGGGGCGCGAGGAAACACCATATATTTT. Variable domain in full (rest from reference TRBV13 and TRBJ1-3): AAGVIQSPRHLIKEKRETATLKCYPIPRHDTVYWYQQGPGQDPQFLISFYEKMQSDKGSIPDRFSAQQFSDYHSELNMSSLELGDSALYFCASSSRGARGNTIYFGEGSWLTVV.

The V gene is TRBV6-5, the J gene TRBJ1-2, with D perhaps matching TRBD1 (6 bases). Deletions cut 2 bases from V and 3 bases from J, with 16 bases between. The V gene's germline CDR1 is MNHEY and CDR2 SVGAGI. The CDR3 runs to 16 residues. The chain's CDR3 is CASSYDVGASDYGYTF. Here the CDR3 DNA reads TGTGCCAGCAGTTACGACGTGGGGGCATCGGACTATGGCTACACCTTC.

V is TRBV4-1 and J is TRBJ2-1; 12 bases line up with TRBD1. The CDR3 runs to 17 residues. The germline V gene has CDR1 MGHRA and CDR2 YSYEKL. V was clipped by 3 bases and J by 3 bases; unmatched bases: 6. The CDR3 reads CASSQEGQGAYYNEQFF. As DNA, the CDR3 is TGCGCCAGCAGCCAGGAGGGACAGGGGGCCTACTACAATGAGCAGTTCTTC.

This chain links TRBV30 with TRBJ2-1, with TRBD2 identical over 9 bases. The CDR3 covers 17 residues. The trim removed 0 bases at V and 7 bases at J, leaving 13 bases unmatched. Germline V gene lookup returns CDR1 GTSNPN and CDR2 SVGIG (reference sequence). The CDR3 bases are TGTGCCTGGAGTGTCTCCCGAATAGCGGGGGATAGTAATGAGCAGTTCTTC. It yields the protein CAWSVSRIAGDSNEQFF.

Comments on this clone: The identical CDR3 is also encoded by other nucleotide sequences in the sample. The rearrangement uses TRBV6-5 and TRBJ2-7, with 7 bases matching TRBD1. In germline, CDR1 is MNHEY, CDR2 SVGAGI. CDR3 length: 14 residues. V shed 0 bases and J 4 bases; nucleotides not matched to a gene: 3. In DNA, the CDR3 is TGTGCCAGCAGTTACTCGGGACAGCGTTACGAGCAGTACTTC. This translates into CASSYSGQRYEQYF.

V usage is TRBV5-1 and J usage is TRBJ2-3, with 9 bases fitting TRBD2. This CDR3 spans 16 amino acids. V lost 4 bases and J lost 4; bases outside the gene matches: 10. Germline V gene lookup returns CDR1 SGHRS and CDR2 YFSETQ. CDR3 nucleotides: TGCGCCAGCAGCGTGGCGGCGGGGGGGTTCTCAGATACGCAGTATTTT. This sequence encodes CASSVAAGGFSDTQYF. The full variable domain, its missing parts supplied by reference TRBV5-1 and TRBJ2-3, is KAGVTQTPRYLIKTRGQQVTLSCSPISGHRSVSWYQQTPGQGLQFLFEYFSETQRNKGNFPGRFSGRQFSNSRSEMNVSTLELGDSALYLCASSVAAGGFSDTQYFGPGTRLTVL.

The V and J genes are TRBV6-6 and TRBJ2-7; D is undetermined. CDR3 size: 13 residues. The germline V gene has CDR1 MNHNY and CDR2 SVGAGI (reference sequence). The V and J ends lost 5 bases and 4 bases respectively, with 12 bases between them. CDR3 residues: CASSPGPFYEQYF. DNA for the CDR3: TGTGCCAGCAGTCCGGGCCCATTTTACGAGCAGTACTTC.

The chain employs TRBV6-5 and TRBJ1-6; D is possibly TRBD1 (5 bases). Germline V gene lookup returns CDR1 MNHEY and CDR2 SVGAGI. The length of the CDR3 is 15 residues. Trimming removed 2 bases at V and 7 bases at J, with 12 bases between. In nucleotides, the CDR3 is TGTGCCAGCAGTTACGAGGGACCCCCCAATTCACCCCTCCACTTT. Translation: CASSYEGPPNSPLHF.

The chain joins TRBV2 to TRBJ1-1, with D possibly matching TRBD1 (5 bases). V lost 6 bases and J lost 0, with 11 bases in between. Per the germline V gene, CDR1 is SNHLY and CDR2 is FYNNEI. The CDR3 is made up of 14 amino acids. This CDR3 is CASRYRFMNTEAFF. DNA of the CDR3: TGTGCCAGCAGGTACAGGTTCATGAACACTGAAGCTTTCTTT.

The chain couples TRBV7-2 to TRBJ2-3; unclear D gene. Germline V lookup: CDR1 SGHTA, CDR2 FQGNSA. The CDR3 is 15 amino acids. The ends were cut back, 4 bases at V and 0 bases at J, with 11 bases in the middle. The CDR3 here is CASSSRAASTDTQYF. CDR3 bases: TGTGCCAGCAGCTCTAGGGCGGCTAGCACAGATACGCAGTATTTT.

The gene calls are TRBV7-2 and TRBJ1-6; the D is unclear. Trimming removed 0 bases from V and 10 bases from J, with 13 bases in between. Germline V CDR1 and CDR2: SGHTA, FQGNSA. There are 15 residues in the CDR3. This chain's CDR3 is CASSLAAGVRSPLHF. The CDR3 nucleotides are TGTGCCAGCAGCTTAGCCGCCGGGGTCAGATCACCCCTCCACTTT.

This chain joins TRBV9 and TRBJ1-6, with 9 bases identical to TRBD1. Trimming took 3 bases from V and 6 from J; bases not matched to a gene: 1. The CDR3 is 14 residues long. Germline V lookup: CDR1 SGDLS, CDR2 YYNGEE. Written as DNA, the CDR3 is TGTGCCAGCAGCGAGACAGGGGGTAATTCACCCCTCCACTTT. Its translation: CASSETGGNSPLHF. The variable domain in full, with the rest retrieved from reference TRBV9 and TRBJ1-6, is DSGVTQTPKHLITATGQRVTLRCSPRSGDLSVYWYQQSLDQGLQFLIQYYNGEERAKGNILERFSAQQFPDLHSELNLSSLELGDSALYFCASSETGGNSPLHFGNGTRLTVT.

The chain has TRBV9 and TRBJ1-1, with D unclear. The CDR3 totals 14 residues. Trimming took 2 bases from V and 6 from J, leaving 14 bases between them. CDR1 is SGDLS and CDR2 is YYNGEE in the germline V gene. CDR3 loop: CASSVSVLIAEAFF. In DNA form, the CDR3 reads TGTGCCAGCAGCGTTTCGGTGTTGATCGCTGAAGCTTTCTTT.